These T cell receptor beta chains were read from a single sample in a study of beta chain features in type 1 diabetes. Profiled with immunoSEQ multiplex PCR; TCRdb holds only in-frame clones, not every one. The table includes a few hundred thousand clones, roughly 25% detected once. The sequencing sample was made of naive CD4+ T cells from blood. These receptors were obtained from a woman aged 25 to 45 with type 1 diabetes. Each CDR3 is given with its conserved first and last residue. A D gene is named only where the DNA matches it firmly. Size values are once, few and many counts, or a class for expanded clones, and some rows have none.

v_call,clone_size,j_call,d_call,cdr3_aa,cdr3_nt
TRBV5-4,NA,TRBJ1-2,NA,CASSLGQGGGYGYTF,TGTGCCAGCAGCTTGGGTCAAGGCGGCGGCTATGGCTACACCTTC
TRBV5-1,NA,TRBJ2-3,TRBD1,CASSPPRDRAADTQYF,TGCGCCAGCAGTCCTCCCCGGGACAGGGCCGCAGATACGCAGTATTTT
TRBV18,NA,TRBJ2-3,NA,CASYSRDTQYF,TGTGCCAGCTACAGTCGAGATACGCAGTATTTT
TRBV9,NA,TRBJ2-1,TRBD2,CASSRGGRDTNEQFF,TGTGCCAGCAGCAGGGGCGGGAGGGATACCAATGAGCAGTTCTTC
TRBV5-4,few,TRBJ2-5,TRBD2,CASSPTSGLRETQYF,TGTGCCAGCAGCCCAACTAGCGGGTTGAGGGAGACCCAGTACTTC
TRBV7-9,NA,TRBJ2-3,NA,CASSRDSHTDTQYF,TGTGCCAGCAGTCGGGACTCCCACACAGATACGCAGTATTTT
TRBV29-1,NA,TRBJ1-2,TRBD1,CSAADRGYYGYTF,TGCAGCGCCGCGGACAGGGGTTACTATGGCTACACCTTC
TRBV30,NA,TRBJ1-1,NA,CAWSVGVRTEAFF,TGTGCCTGGAGTGTAGGGGTAAGGACTGAAGCTTTCTTT
TRBV4-2,NA,TRBJ2-3,TRBD2,CASSQRLAGGADTQYF,TGTGCCAGCAGCCAAAGACTAGCGGGAGGCGCAGATACGCAGTATTTT
TRBV5-1,NA,TRBJ2-7,NA,CASSLTLSSGEQYF,TGCGCCAGCAGCTTGACCCTATCAAGTGGCGAGCAGTACTTC